This TCR beta chain comes out of a study of T cells in Graves' hyperthyroidism and ophthalmopathy. The study, taken as a whole, reports: Most expanded thyroid clonotypes above 0.001 also appeared in blood. Model predictions of ophthalmopathy came a median approximately 6.5 months before onset.

Amplification of TCR beta CDR3 regions used RNA as the template. Using the HTBI primer set, a first-round RT-PCR was run on the TCR CDR3. TCRdb re-called the multiplex PCR reads through MiXCR, storing one row per CDR3 protein. The sample includes a few hundred thousand distinct CDR3 sequences, around a fifth of them seen just once. Germline CDR1 SGDLS, CDR2 YYNGEE. The junction had 12 bases not matched to a gene; V was cut back by 4 bases and J by 5 bases. The CDR3 extends over 19 amino acids. With respect to this clonotype: Its matching antigen is unknown.

The sequencing input was blood. This clonotype was obtained from a woman aged 70-85 years with Graves' ophthalmopathy. The chain couples TRBV9 to TRBJ2-1, with 16 positions matching TRBD2. Written as DNA, the CDR3 is TGTGCCAGCAGCCCCTCCCCGGGACTAGCGGGAGGGCCGCACAATGAGCAGTTCTTC. Amino acid sequence: CASSPSPGLAGGPHNEQFF. Looking up the rest from reference TRBV9 and TRBJ2-1 gives the full variable domain: DSGVTQTPKHLITATGQRVTLRCSPRSGDLSVYWYQQSLDQGLQFLIQYYNGEERAKGNILERFSAQQFPDLHSELNLSSLELGDSALYFCASSPSPGLAGGPHNEQFFGPGTRLTVL.